These 32 T cell receptor beta chains came from one sample sequenced in a study of response to subunit inactivated influenza vaccine. MiXCR, run by TCRdb on the RT-PCR reads, gives a single entry per CDR3 protein. The table shows about 520,000 distinct CDR3 sequences, with around 25% occurring only once. This specimen was CD4+ T cells sorted from PBMCs, taken 5 days after vaccination. Receptor source: a man in his fifties who received an inactivated influenza vaccine.

Only a few counts were recorded for this clonotype. The chain carries TRBV29-1 and TRBJ2-5; D is possibly TRBD1 (6 bases). The CDR3 consists of 14 residues. CDR1 SQVTM and CDR2 ANQGSEA come from the germline V gene. Trimming pared 8 bases from V and 0 bases from J, leaving 16 bases between. The CDR3: CSFRDTEYQETQYF. CDR3 in DNA: TGCAGCTTCCGGGACACCGAGTACCAAGAGACCCAGTACTTC.

The table lists this clonotype with a few counts. The CDR3 coding sequence is TGCGCCAGCAGCTTGGGGGCTCTGAACACTGAAGCTTTCTTT. Protein: CASSLGALNTEAFF. V and J are TRBV5-1 and TRBJ1-1; D gene uncertain. V lost 0 bases and J lost 0, with 6 bases in between. Germline V CDR1 and CDR2: SGHRS, YFSETQ. The CDR3 is 14 amino acids.

This clonotype was observed a few times. The chain recombines TRBV12-3 or TRBV12-4 with TRBJ2-1; 7 bases fit TRBD1. Trimming removed 6 bases from V and 5 bases from J; junction bases left unmatched: 4. CDR3 length equals 13 residues. The DNA of the CDR3 is TGTGCCAGCAGCCATGACAGGGACAATGAGCAGTTCTTC. Encoded protein: CASSHDRDNEQFF.

This clonotype was seen more than once but under ten times. The chain couples TRBV6-2 or TRBV6-3 to TRBJ1-1; maybe TRBD1 (6 bases). Per the germline V gene, CDR1 is MNHEY and CDR2 is SVGEGT. CDR3 length: 13 residues. Trimming stripped 7 bases from V and 7 bases from J, with 16 bases between. The CDR3 nucleotides are TGTGCCAGCAAGGTTCAGGGGACATATGAAGCTTTCTTT. Protein sequence: CASKVQGTYEAFF.

This clonotype was picked up many times. An end of the junction differs from the germline gene, which may be a read error. The chain uses TRBV5-1 and TRBJ2-5, with unresolved D. Germline CDR1 is SGHRS and CDR2 is YFSETQ. The CDR3 spans 13 residues. The CDR3 loop is CASSLGGVETQYF. DNA of the CDR3: TGTGCCAGCAGCTTAGGCGGAGTAGAGACCCAGTACTTC.

The chain joins TRBV5-1 to TRBJ2-1; D not certain. In germline, CDR1 is SGHRS, CDR2 YFSETQ. V dropped 7 bases and J dropped 6 bases, with 14 bases sitting between them. The CDR3 has 13 residues. CDR3: CASHNEVGNEQFF. For the CDR3, the DNA is TGCGCCAGCCACAACGAGGTTGGCAATGAGCAGTTCTTC.

The V call is TRBV28, the J call TRBJ1-1; D remains unclear. This CDR3 is built from 12 residues. V lost 2 bases and J lost 11, with 12 bases in between. Germline CDR1 MDHEN, CDR2 SYDVKM. CDR3 in amino acids: CASSLPGRGAFF. The CDR3 bases are TGTGCCAGCAGTTTACCGGGCCGTGGGGCTTTCTTT. Together with reference TRBV28 and TRBJ1-1, the CDR3 gives the full variable domain: DVKVTQSSRYLVKRTGEKVFLECVQDMDHENMFWYRQDPGLGLRLIYFSYDVKMKEKGDIPEGYSVSREKKERFSLILESASTNQTSMYLCASSLPGRGAFFGQGTRLTVV.

This chain connects TRBV30 to TRBJ2-3, with D tentatively TRBD2 (6 bases). Trimming took off 4 bases at V and 4 bases at J, with 18 bases between the two ends. Germline values: CDR1 GTSNPN, CDR2 SVGIG (reference sequence). CDR3 length: 15 amino acids. The CDR3 reads CAWKGLALGSDTQYF. CDR3 sequence (DNA): TGTGCCTGGAAGGGACTCGCGCTAGGCTCAGATACGCAGTATTTT.

This clonotype was observed many times. The CDR3 sequence is CASSKEFRGNYNEQFF. CDR3 sequence (DNA): TGTGCCAGCAGCAAAGAGTTCAGGGGGAACTACAATGAGCAGTTCTTC. The chain joins TRBV21-1 to TRBJ2-1; TRBD1 reflects the table's D call only, with no check against the DNA. TRBV21-1 constitutes a pseudogene. The CDR3 runs 16 residues.

This clonotype was observed a few times. J is TRBJ2-7 and V is TRBV20-1; D tentatively reads TRBD1 or TRBD2 (6 bases each). The ends were cut back, 1 base at V and 1 base at J, with 20 bases in the middle. CDR1 is DFQATT, CDR2 SNEGSKA, per germline (reference sequence). The CDR3 has 17 residues. The chain's CDR3 is CSARGILRGAQSYEQYF. Here the CDR3 DNA reads TGCAGTGCTAGAGGAATTCTTAGGGGGGCCCAATCCTACGAGCAGTACTTC.

This rearrangement joins TRBV6-1 to TRBJ2-3; 9 bases match TRBD1. Germline CDR1 and CDR2: MNHNS and SASEGT. CDR3 length: 16 residues. Germline trimming cut 3 bases from V and 4 bases from J; bases unmatched to any gene: 8. The CDR3 spells CASSESLGQGADTQYF. The CDR3 region has the DNA TGTGCCAGCAGTGAGTCGTTGGGACAGGGAGCAGATACGCAGTATTTT.

This chain joins TRBV7-2 and TRBJ2-5, with D perhaps matching TRBD2 (5 bases). Per germline, CDR1 SGHTA and CDR2 FQGNSA. The CDR3 runs 14 residues. V was clipped by 5 bases and J by 5 bases, with 15 bases between them. DNA for the CDR3: TGTGCCAGCAGCACGAGGGCTAGCTTTGAGACCCAGTACTTC. Amino acids: CASSTRASFETQYF. Full variable domain (missing parts from reference TRBV7-2 and TRBJ2-5): GAGVSQSPSNKVTEKGKDVELRCDPISGHTALYWYRQSLGQGLEFLIYFQGNSAPDKSGLPSDRFSAERTGGSVSTLTIQRTQQEDSAVYLCASSTRASFETQYFGPGTRLLVL.

This clonotype was seen only a few times. The chain carries TRBV10-3 and TRBJ1-5; TRBD1 matches 7 bases. Per the germline V gene, CDR1 is ENHRY and CDR2 is SYGVKD. This CDR3 has 15 amino acids. The junction had 7 bases not matched to a gene; V was cut back by 6 bases and J by 2 bases. DNA for the CDR3: TGTGCCATCAGGGAAGACAGGGAGGGCAATCAGCCCCAGCATTTT. Its protein is CAIREDREGNQPQHF.

V gene TRBV3-1 combines with J gene TRBJ2-7, with 9 bases lining up with TRBD2. The trim removed 1 base at V and 0 bases at J, leaving 7 bases unmatched. Germline V gene lookup returns CDR1 LGHDT and CDR2 YNNKEL (reference sequence). The CDR3 runs 17 residues. The CDR3 nucleotides read TGTGCCAGCAGCCAAGCTTCTAGCGGGACAAGCTCCTACGAGCAGTACTTC. It encodes CASSQASSGTSSYEQYF.

In its sample, this clonotype was seen a few times. The chain combines TRBV29-1 with TRBJ1-1; D is ambiguous. CDR3 length equals 12 residues. Per the germline V gene, CDR1 is SQVTM and CDR2 is ANQGSEA. V was pared by 4 bases and J by 7 bases, with 13 bases between. CDR3 sequence (DNA): TGCAGCGTTGTAGTCCCGTCGAATGAAGCTTTCTTT. Translating gives CSVVVPSNEAFF.

This clonotype has only a few counts. V gene TRBV5-1 combines with J gene TRBJ1-5, with 9 bases fitting TRBD1. The CDR3 sequence is 15 residues long. Losses at the gene ends were 4 bases for V and 4 bases for J; bases not matched to a gene: 6. The V gene's germline CDR1 is SGHRS and CDR2 YFSETQ. The DNA for the CDR3 is TGCGCCAGCAGCGAAACAGGGGGCGTTAATCAGCCCCAGCATTTT. This sequence encodes CASSETGGVNQPQHF.

This clonotype was counted a single time. The junction and the germline gene differ at one end; a read error may be behind it. The chain combines TRBV6-2 or TRBV6-3 with TRBJ2-7; 9 bases match TRBD1. The CDR3 contains 12 residues. The germline V gene has CDR1 MNHEY and CDR2 SVGEGT. The CDR3 bases are TGCGCCACCCGACAGGGGGATTACGAGCAGTACTTC. This encodes CATRQGDYEQYF.

The chain is built from TRBV20-1 and TRBJ1-5; D call uncertain. CDR3 size: 13 residues. Germline V CDR1 and CDR2: DFQATT, SNEGSKA (reference sequence). The germline V and J ends were trimmed by 3 bases and 1 base, with 7 bases remaining between them. CDR3 bases: TGCAGTGCTAGTGGGCAGAGCAATCAGCCCCAGCATTTT. Residues: CSASGQSNQPQHF.

This clonotype was observed a handful of times. J is TRBJ2-5 and V is TRBV5-1; 8 positions agree with TRBD1. CDR1 is SGHRS, CDR2 YFSETQ, per germline. V shed 4 bases and J 2 bases; nucleotides not matched to a gene: 4. This CDR3 has 14 residues. The CDR3 reads CASSPGTGQETQYF. CDR3 coding DNA: TGCGCCAGCAGCCCGGGGACAGGTCAAGAGACCCAGTACTTC.

The chain is built from TRBV5-1 and TRBJ2-1, with 9 positions matching TRBD2. Germline trimming cut 1 base from V and 4 bases from J; bases unmatched to any gene: 9. The germline V gene has CDR1 SGHRS and CDR2 YFSETQ. This CDR3 has 17 residues. The CDR3 here is CASSLRSRTSVYNEQFF. As DNA, the CDR3 is TGCGCCAGCAGCTTGAGGTCTCGGACTAGCGTGTACAATGAGCAGTTCTTC.

In this sample, this clonotype turned up once. The V gene is TRBV30, the J gene TRBJ1-2, with D perhaps matching TRBD1 (5 bases). In germline, CDR1 is GTSNPN, CDR2 SVGIG (reference sequence). CDR3 length equals 11 residues. The V end was cut by 3 bases, the J end by 12 bases, with 14 bases between. The CDR3 loop reads CAWSLMRGHTF. DNA of the CDR3: TGTGCCTGGAGCCTGATGAGGGGCCACACCTTC.

The chain uses TRBV5-1 and TRBJ2-1; D possibly corresponds to TRBD1 (6 bases). V shed 0 bases and J shed 8 bases, with 15 bases lying between them. The germline V gene encodes CDR1 SGHRS and CDR2 YFSETQ. This CDR3 spans 15 amino acids. The CDR3 region is CASSLAVQGRDEQFF. The CDR3 coding sequence is TGCGCCAGCAGCTTGGCGGTACAGGGTAGGGATGAGCAGTTCTTC.

This sequence joins TRBV7-8 and TRBJ2-7; TRBD2 agrees at 10 bases. V gave up 6 bases and J gave up 4 bases; unmatched junction bases: 21. The CDR3 totals 19 residues. Germline CDR1 reads SGHVS; CDR2 reads FQNEAQ. In DNA form, the CDR3 reads TGTGCCAGCAGGTCCCCGAGGGGTGTTTGGGCTAGCGGGGGTTACGAGCAGTACTTC. This sequence encodes CASRSPRGVWASGGYEQYF.

A few counts support this clonotype. The V and J genes are TRBV19 and TRBJ1-5; possible D gene TRBD1, 5 bases. CDR3 length: 16 amino acids. CDR1 is LNHDA, CDR2 SQIVND, per germline (reference sequence). Trimming took 3 bases from V and 1 from J, leaving 13 bases between them. DNA of the CDR3: TGTGCCAGTAGTATTCGGGGAAGGGGCAGCAATCAGCCCCAGCATTTT. Amino acids: CASSIRGRGSNQPQHF.

V is TRBV5-1 and J is TRBJ2-1, with D unclear. Deletions cut 0 bases from V and 4 bases from J, with 11 bases between. This CDR3 is built from 15 residues. Germline V gene sequence: CDR1 SGHRS, CDR2 YFSETQ. CDR3 DNA sequence: TGCGCCAGCAGCTTGGTTGCGCTTACGTACAATGAGCAGTTCTTC. Protein product: CASSLVALTYNEQFF.

This clonotype was found many times. The chain joins TRBV5-1 to TRBJ2-2; a weak D match, TRBD1 (6 bases). Germline assignment: CDR1 SGHRS and CDR2 YFSETQ. The CDR3 contains 16 residues. Trimming pared 0 bases from V and 1 base from J, leaving 10 bases between. Here the CDR3 reads CASSLGLTGNTGELFF. Here the CDR3 DNA reads TGCGCCAGCAGCTTGGGCCTGACAGGGAACACCGGGGAGCTGTTTTTT.

This clonotype was observed a few times. The chain uses TRBV6-2 or TRBV6-3 and TRBJ1-1; D unclear. Deletions cut 2 bases from V and 1 base from J, with 8 bases between. CDR1 MNHEY and CDR2 SVGEGT come from the germline V gene. The CDR3 runs 14 residues. The chain's CDR3 is CASSYLTENTEAFF. For the CDR3, the DNA is TGTGCCAGCAGTTACCTTACTGAGAACACTGAAGCTTTCTTT.

This clonotype showed up just a few times. The genes are TRBV5-1 and TRBJ2-7; 9 nucleotides agree with TRBD2. CDR1 and CDR2 (germline): SGHRS, YFSETQ. V lost 6 bases and J lost 4; bases outside the gene matches: 11. CDR3 length: 15 amino acids. CDR3 nucleotide sequence: TGCGCCAGCACCTCCGGGGTAGCGGGAGTGTACGAGCAGTACTTC. Translated: CASTSGVAGVYEQYF. The variable domain in full, with the rest retrieved from reference TRBV5-1 and TRBJ2-7, is KAGVTQTPRYLIKTRGQQVTLSCSPISGHRSVSWYQQTPGQGLQFLFEYFSETQRNKGNFPGRFSGRQFSNSRSEMNVSTLELGDSALYLCASTSGVAGVYEQYFGPGTRLTVT.

The chain uses TRBV7-2 and TRBJ2-5, with D perhaps TRBD1 or TRBD2 (5 bases each). V lost 2 bases to trimming and J lost 3 bases, with 10 bases between them. This CDR3 contains 14 residues. The germline V gene has CDR1 SGHTA and CDR2 FQGNSA. This chain's CDR3 is CASSLWQGEETQYF. The CDR3, as DNA: TGTGCCAGCAGCTTATGGCAGGGAGAAGAGACCCAGTACTTC.

J is TRBJ1-3 and V is TRBV4-1, with D hard to call. The CDR3 covers 17 residues. Trimming left V 0 bases short and J 0 bases short, with 12 bases between. CDR1 is MGHRA, CDR2 YSYEKL, per germline. The CDR3 reads CASSQEFVANSGNTIYF. CDR3 DNA: TGCGCCAGCAGCCAAGAGTTTGTAGCCAACTCTGGAAACACCATATATTTT.

The chain has TRBV21-1 and TRBJ2-3. TRBV21-1 is given as a pseudogene. This CDR3 contains 14 residues. CDR3 coding DNA: TGTGCCAGCAGCAAAATGGTGGGCACAGATACGCAGTATTTT. It is translated as CASSKMVGTDTQYF.

This clonotype came up once. The CDR3 region has the DNA TGTGCCAGCAGCGTAGATTCGGGTCCCTCCTACAATGAGCAGTTCTTC. Translating it yields CASSVDSGPSYNEQFF. The rearrangement joins TRBV9 to TRBJ2-1, with no clear D. Germline lookup yields CDR1 SGDLS and CDR2 YYNGEE. Trimming took 0 bases from V and 0 from J, leaving 10 bases between them. The CDR3 is 16 residues long.